These 3 T cell receptor beta chains originate from one sample sequenced in a study of T cell repertoires in ileal Crohn's disease (dated by TCRdb to between 2018 and 2021). The library was obtained by the immunoSEQ multiplex PCR assay. TCRdb holds this immuneACCESS table with in-frame rearrangements only. Some clones are missing; in checked studies, unresolved V genes explain under half, and the rest has no known cause. The sample table lists fewer than 4,500 clones, about 80% of them with a count of one. The ten largest make up roughly 6.9% of the sample. Explained via the paper, the time point label denotes: inflamed ileum from the surgical specimen. The sequenced sample consisted of ileal tissue. Source of these receptors: an adult with Crohn's disease.

J is TRBJ1-2 and V is TRBV27; D perhaps matches TRBD1 (6 bases). CDR3 size: 15 residues. The V end was cut by 5 bases, the J end by 3 bases, with 16 bases between. Germline CDR1 and CDR2: MNHEY and SMNVEV (reference sequence). The CDR3 sequence is CASSPGIGGYYGYTF. In DNA, the CDR3 is TGTGCCAGCAGTCCAGGAATAGGGGGGTACTATGGCTACACCTTC.

The chain couples TRBV18 to TRBJ1-4; perhaps TRBD1 as D (5 bases). The CDR3 is 16 residues long. Germline values: CDR1 KGHSH, CDR2 LQKENI. The V end was cut by 3 bases, the J end by 11 bases, with 22 bases between. The CDR3 nucleotides are TGTGCCAGCTCACCTATAACAGGTGGCGTTAAGACGAAACTGTTTTTT. Its translation is CASSPITGGVKTKLFF.

CDR3 DNA sequence: TGTGCCAGCAGTTACTCTCCCGAGCCGCTCAACTATGGCTACACCTTC. This encodes CASSYSPEPLNYGYTF. The chain carries TRBV6-6 and TRBJ1-2; D is uncertain. The CDR3 contains 16 residues. Germline V lookup: CDR1 MNHNY, CDR2 SVGAGI (reference sequence). Deletions cut 0 bases from V and 2 bases from J, with 13 bases between.